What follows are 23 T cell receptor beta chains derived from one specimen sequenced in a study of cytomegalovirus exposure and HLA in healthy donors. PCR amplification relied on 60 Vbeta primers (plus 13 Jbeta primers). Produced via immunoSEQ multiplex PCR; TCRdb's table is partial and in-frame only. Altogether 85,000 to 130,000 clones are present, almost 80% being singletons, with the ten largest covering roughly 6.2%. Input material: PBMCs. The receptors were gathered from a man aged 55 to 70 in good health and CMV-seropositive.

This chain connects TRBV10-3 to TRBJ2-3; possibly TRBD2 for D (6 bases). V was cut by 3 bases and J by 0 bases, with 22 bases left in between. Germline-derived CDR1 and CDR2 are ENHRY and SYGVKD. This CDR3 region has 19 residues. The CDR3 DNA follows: TGTGCCATCAGTGACTTTGGGGGGTGGGACCCTCGGAGCACAGATACGCAGTATTTT. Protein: CAISDFGGWDPRSTDTQYF.

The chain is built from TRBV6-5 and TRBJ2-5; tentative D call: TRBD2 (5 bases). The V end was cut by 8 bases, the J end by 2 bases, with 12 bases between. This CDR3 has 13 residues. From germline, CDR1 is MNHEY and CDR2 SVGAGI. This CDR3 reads CASRGSGQETQYF. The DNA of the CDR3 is TGTGCCAGCCGGGGATCGGGGCAAGAGACCCAGTACTTC.

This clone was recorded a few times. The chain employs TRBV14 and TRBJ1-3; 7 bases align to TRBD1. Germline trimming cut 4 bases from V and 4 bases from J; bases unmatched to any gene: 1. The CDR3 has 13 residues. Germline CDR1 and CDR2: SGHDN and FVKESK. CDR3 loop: CASSPGQGNTIYF. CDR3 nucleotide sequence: TGTGCCAGCAGCCCGGGACAGGGAAACACCATATATTTT.

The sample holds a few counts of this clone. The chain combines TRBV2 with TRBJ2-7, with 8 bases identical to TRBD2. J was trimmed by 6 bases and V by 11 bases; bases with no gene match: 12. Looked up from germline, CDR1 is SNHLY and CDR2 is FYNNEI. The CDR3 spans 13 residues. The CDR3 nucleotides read TGTGCCGGCCGGGAGGGGGGGCGGCGCGAGCAGTACTTC. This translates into CAGREGGRREQYF.

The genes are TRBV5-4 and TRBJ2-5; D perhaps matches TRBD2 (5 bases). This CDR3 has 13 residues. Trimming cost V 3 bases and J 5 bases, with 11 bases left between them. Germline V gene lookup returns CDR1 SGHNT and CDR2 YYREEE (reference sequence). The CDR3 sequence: CASSSRGGETQYF. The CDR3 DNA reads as TGTGCCAGCAGCTCTCGCGGCGGGGAGACCCAGTACTTC.

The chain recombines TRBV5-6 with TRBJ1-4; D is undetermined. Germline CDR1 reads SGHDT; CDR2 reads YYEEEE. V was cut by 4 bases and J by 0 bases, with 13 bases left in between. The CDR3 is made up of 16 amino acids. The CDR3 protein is CASSLGDRATNEKLFF. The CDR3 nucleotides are TGTGCCAGCAGCCTAGGAGACCGTGCAACTAATGAAAAACTGTTTTTT.

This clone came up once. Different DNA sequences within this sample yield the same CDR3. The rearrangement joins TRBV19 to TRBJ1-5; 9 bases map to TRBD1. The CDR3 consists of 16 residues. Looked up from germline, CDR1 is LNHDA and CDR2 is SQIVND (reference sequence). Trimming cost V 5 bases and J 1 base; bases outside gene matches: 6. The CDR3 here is CASSLRTGVSNQPQHF. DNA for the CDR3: TGTGCCAGTAGTCTAAGGACAGGGGTAAGCAATCAGCCCCAGCATTTT.

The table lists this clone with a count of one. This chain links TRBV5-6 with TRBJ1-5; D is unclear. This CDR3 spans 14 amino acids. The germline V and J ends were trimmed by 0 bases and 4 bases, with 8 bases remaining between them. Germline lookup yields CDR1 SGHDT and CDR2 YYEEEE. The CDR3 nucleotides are TGTGCCAGCAGCTTGGCCGGGGTGAATCAGCCCCAGCATTTT. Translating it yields CASSLAGVNQPQHF.

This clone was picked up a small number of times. CDR3 bases: TGTGCCATCAAGGGGGAAACCTACGAGCAGTACTTC. It specifies CAIKGETYEQYF. The chain uses TRBV10-3 and TRBJ2-7; D is perhaps TRBD1 (6 bases). The V end was cut by 7 bases, the J end by 2 bases, with 9 bases between. CDR1 is ENHRY, CDR2 SYGVKD, per germline. The CDR3 covers 12 residues.

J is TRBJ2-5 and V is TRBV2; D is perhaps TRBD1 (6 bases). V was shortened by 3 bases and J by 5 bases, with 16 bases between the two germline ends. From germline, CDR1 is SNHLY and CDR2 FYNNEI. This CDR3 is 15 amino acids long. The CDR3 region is CASSDGGQGTETQYF. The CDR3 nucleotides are TGTGCCAGCAGTGATGGGGGCCAGGGTACGGAGACCCAGTACTTC. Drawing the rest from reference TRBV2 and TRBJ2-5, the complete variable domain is EPEVTQTPSHQVTQMGQEVILRCVPISNHLYFYWYRQILGQKVEFLVSFYNNEISEKSEIFDDQFSVERPDGSNFTLKIRSTKLEDSAMYFCASSDGGQGTETQYFGPGTRLLVL.

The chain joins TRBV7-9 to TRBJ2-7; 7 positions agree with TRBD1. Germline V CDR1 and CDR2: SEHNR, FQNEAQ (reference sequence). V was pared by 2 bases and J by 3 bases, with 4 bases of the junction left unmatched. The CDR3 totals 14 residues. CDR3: CASSLRTGDYEQYF. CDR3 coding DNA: TGTGCCAGCAGCTTAAGAACAGGGGACTACGAGCAGTACTTC. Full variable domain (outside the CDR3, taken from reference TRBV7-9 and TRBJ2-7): DTGVSQNPRHKITKRGQNVTFRCDPISEHNRLYWYRQTLGQGPEFLTYFQNEAQLEKSRLLSDRFSAERPKGSFSTLEIQRTEQGDSAMYLCASSLRTGDYEQYFGPGTRLTVT.

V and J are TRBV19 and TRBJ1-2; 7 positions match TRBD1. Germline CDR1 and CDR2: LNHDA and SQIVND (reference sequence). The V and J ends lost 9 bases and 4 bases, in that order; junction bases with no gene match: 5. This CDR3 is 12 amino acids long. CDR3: CASRQGIYGYTF. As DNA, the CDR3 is TGTGCCAGCAGACAGGGAATCTATGGCTACACCTTC.

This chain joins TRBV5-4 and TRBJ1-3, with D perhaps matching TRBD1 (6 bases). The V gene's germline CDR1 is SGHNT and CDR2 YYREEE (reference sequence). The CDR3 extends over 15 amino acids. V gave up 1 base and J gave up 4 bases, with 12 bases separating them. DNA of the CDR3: TGTGCCAGCAGCTTGAGGTCAGGGGTCGGAAACACCATATATTTT. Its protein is CASSLRSGVGNTIYF.

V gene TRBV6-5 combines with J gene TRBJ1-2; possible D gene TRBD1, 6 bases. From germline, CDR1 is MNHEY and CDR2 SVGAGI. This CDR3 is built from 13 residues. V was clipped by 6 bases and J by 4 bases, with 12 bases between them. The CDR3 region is CASSLGQIYGYTF. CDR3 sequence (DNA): TGTGCCAGCAGCCTAGGACAGATCTATGGCTACACCTTC.

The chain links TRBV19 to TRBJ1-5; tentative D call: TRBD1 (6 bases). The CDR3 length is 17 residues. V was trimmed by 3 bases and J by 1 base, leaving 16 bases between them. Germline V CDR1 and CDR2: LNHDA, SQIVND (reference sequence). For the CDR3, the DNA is TGTGCCAGTAGTATCTGGCAGGGGAGTCGAAGCAATCAGCCCCAGCATTTT. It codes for CASSIWQGSRSNQPQHF.

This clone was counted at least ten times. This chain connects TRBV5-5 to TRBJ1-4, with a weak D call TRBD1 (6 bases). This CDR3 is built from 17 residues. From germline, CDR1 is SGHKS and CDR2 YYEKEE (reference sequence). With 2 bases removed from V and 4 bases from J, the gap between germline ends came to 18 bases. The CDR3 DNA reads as TGTGCCAGCAGCTTCGGTCCCTACCAGGGGAGTAATGAAAAACTGTTTTTT. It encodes CASSFGPYQGSNEKLFF.

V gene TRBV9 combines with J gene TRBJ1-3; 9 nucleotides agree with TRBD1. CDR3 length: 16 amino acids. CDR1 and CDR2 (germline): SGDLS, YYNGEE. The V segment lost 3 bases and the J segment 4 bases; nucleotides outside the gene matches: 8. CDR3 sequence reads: CASSGRDRVGGNTIYF. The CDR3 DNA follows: TGTGCCAGCAGCGGCCGGGACAGGGTGGGCGGAAACACCATATATTTT.

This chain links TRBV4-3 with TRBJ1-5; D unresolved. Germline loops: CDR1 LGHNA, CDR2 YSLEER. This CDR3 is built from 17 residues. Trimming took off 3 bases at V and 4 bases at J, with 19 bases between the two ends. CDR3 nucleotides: TGCGCCAGCAGCCAGGAAGGTGGAGGACGGGGAAATCAGCCCCAGCATTTT. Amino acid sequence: CASSQEGGGRGNQPQHF.

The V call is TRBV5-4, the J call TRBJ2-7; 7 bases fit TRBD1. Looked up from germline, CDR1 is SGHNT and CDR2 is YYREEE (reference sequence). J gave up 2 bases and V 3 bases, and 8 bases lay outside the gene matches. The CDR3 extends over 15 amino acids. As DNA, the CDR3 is TGTGCCAGCAGCTCAGACAGGGAAGCCCCCTACGAGCAGTACTTC. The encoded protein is CASSSDREAPYEQYF.

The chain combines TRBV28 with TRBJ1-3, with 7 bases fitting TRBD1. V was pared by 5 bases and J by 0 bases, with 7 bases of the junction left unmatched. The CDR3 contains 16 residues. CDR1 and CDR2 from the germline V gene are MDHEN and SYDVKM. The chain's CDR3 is CASSPRTGTSGNTIYF. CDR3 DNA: TGTGCCAGCAGTCCACGGACAGGAACCTCTGGAAACACCATATATTTT.

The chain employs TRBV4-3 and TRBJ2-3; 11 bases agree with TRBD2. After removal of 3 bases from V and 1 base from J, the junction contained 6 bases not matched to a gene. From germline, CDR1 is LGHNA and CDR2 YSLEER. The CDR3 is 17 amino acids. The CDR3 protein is CASSQSSLAGGTDTQYF. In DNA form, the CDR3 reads TGCGCCAGCAGCCAGTCATCACTAGCGGGGGGCACAGATACGCAGTATTTT.

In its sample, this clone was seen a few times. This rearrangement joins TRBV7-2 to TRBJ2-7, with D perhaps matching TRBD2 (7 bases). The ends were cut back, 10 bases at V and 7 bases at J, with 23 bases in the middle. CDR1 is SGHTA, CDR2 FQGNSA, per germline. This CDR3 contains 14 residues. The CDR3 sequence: CATTGDAGAWEQYF. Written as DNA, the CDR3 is TGTGCCACCACGGGGGATGCGGGGGCGTGGGAGCAGTACTTC.

The CDR3 region is CASSVATGLLNTEAFF. CDR3 in DNA: TGTGCCAGCAGCGTAGCTACGGGACTCCTGAACACTGAAGCTTTCTTT. The gene calls are TRBV9 and TRBJ1-1; a possible D gene is TRBD1 (5 bases). The CDR3 covers 16 residues. The V and J ends lost 0 bases and 0 bases respectively, with 12 bases between them. Per germline, CDR1 SGDLS and CDR2 YYNGEE.